The 19 T cell receptor beta chains given below trace back to one sample, sequenced in a study of Tregs in tolerant kidney transplant recipients (dated by TCRdb to the late 2010s). The meaning of the sample's time point label: blood sample drawn before combined kidney and bone marrow transplant. What these receptors recognize is not known. Receptor libraries were prepared by the immunoSEQ multiplex PCR assay. The table was pulled from immuneACCESS by TCRdb, which kept in-frame rearrangements only. Such tables lose some clones; where checked, under half of the loss comes from unresolved V genes, and the rest has no known cause. The sample includes approximately 640 clones, with around 94% observed a single time. The ten largest make up around 4.9% of the sample. Sample: Tregs from blood cultured with allogeneic cells, taken before the transplant. The source of these receptors is a human patient who received a combined kidney and bone marrow transplant.

The chain combines TRBV7-9 with TRBJ2-7; tentative D call: TRBD1 (6 bases). The V gene's germline CDR1 is SEHNR and CDR2 FQNEAQ (reference sequence). V was cut by 2 bases and J by 5 bases, with 10 bases left in between. This CDR3 has 13 amino acids. DNA for the CDR3: TGTGCCAGCAGCTTATCAGGGGTTGACGAGCAGTACTTC. Protein sequence: CASSLSGVDEQYF.

DNA for the CDR3: TGTGCCAGCAGCCCGCTGGGTGGGACTGGGGATACGCAGTATTTT. This encodes CASSPLGGTGDTQYF. The chain uses TRBV11-2 and TRBJ2-3, with D maybe TRBD2 (6 bases). Germline values: CDR1 SGHAT, CDR2 FQNNGV. The CDR3 is 15 residues long. Trimming shortened V by 5 bases and J by 6 bases, and 18 bases separated the two germline ends. The full variable domain, in which reference TRBV11-2 and TRBJ2-3 provide the parts outside the CDR3, is EAGVAQSPRYKIIEKRQSVAFWCNPISGHATLYWYQQILGQGPKLLIQFQNNGVVDDSQLPKDRFSAERLKGVDSTLKIQPAKLEDSAVYLCASSPLGGTGDTQYFGPGTRLTVL.

The chain recombines TRBV7-2 with TRBJ1-1, with a possible D match to TRBD1 (6 bases). V was cut by 2 bases and J by 1 base, with 14 bases left in between. The CDR3 covers 16 residues. Germline CDR1 reads SGHTA; CDR2 reads FQGNSA. CDR3 amino acids: CASSLRRDTQNTEAFF. CDR3 nucleotide sequence: TGTGCCAGCAGCTTAAGGCGGGACACACAGAACACTGAAGCTTTCTTT.

V is TRBV7-2 and J is TRBJ2-1; TRBD2 might be the D (6 bases). Germline V gene sequence: CDR1 SGHTA, CDR2 FQGNSA. This CDR3 is built from 14 residues. V gave up 6 bases and J gave up 5 bases, with 14 bases separating them. The CDR3 spells CASRQTGLHNEQFF. The CDR3 bases are TGTGCCAGCAGACAAACGGGACTCCACAATGAGCAGTTCTTC.

CDR3 sequence (DNA): TGTGCCAGCAGCTTAAGTGGGACAACCGAGCAGTACTTC. This translates into CASSLSGTTEQYF. The V call is TRBV7-3, the J call TRBJ2-7; TRBD1 might be the D (6 bases). The V end was cut by 1 base, the J end by 6 bases, with 10 bases between. The CDR3 sequence is 13 residues long. From germline, CDR1 is SGHTA and CDR2 FQGTGA.

V is TRBV6-1 and J is TRBJ2-1; TRBD2 agrees at 8 bases. CDR3 length equals 14 residues. Germline V lookup: CDR1 MNHNS, CDR2 SASEGT. V lost 5 bases to trimming and J lost 7 bases; unmatched junction nucleotides: 7. CDR3 coding DNA: TGTGCCAGCAGTTATAGCGGGATAAAGAATGAGCAGTTCTTC. It specifies CASSYSGIKNEQFF.

The chain is built from TRBV4-2 and TRBJ2-5; 12 positions match TRBD2. The CDR3 loop spans 18 amino acids. The V gene end was trimmed by 2 bases and the J gene end by 0 bases; junction bases not matched to a gene: 7. Germline CDR1 reads LGHNA; CDR2 reads YNFKEQ. CDR3 bases: TGTGCCAGCAGCCAAAAGGGACTAGCGGGTAATAACCAAGAGACCCAGTACTTC. Translated, it gives CASSQKGLAGNNQETQYF.

The rearrangement uses TRBV18 and TRBJ2-2; D perhaps matches TRBD1 (7 bases). The germline V gene encodes CDR1 KGHSH and CDR2 LQKENI. V lost 3 bases to trimming and J lost 0 bases, with 17 bases between them. The CDR3 runs 18 residues. The CDR3 DNA follows: TGTGCCAGCTCACCGCAGACTACAGGGGACTCGAACACCGGGGAGCTGTTTTTT. It translates to CASSPQTTGDSNTGELFF.

The chain combines TRBV11-2 with TRBJ1-2; D ambiguous. Trimming took off 2 bases at V and 8 bases at J, with 12 bases between the two ends. Germline V CDR1 and CDR2: SGHAT, FQNNGV. CDR3 length: 13 amino acids. The CDR3 coding sequence is TGTGCCAGCAGCTTATACCTTTCTGGCGGCTACACCTTC. Amino acids: CASSLYLSGGYTF.

This chain links TRBV18 with TRBJ1-4; D is unresolved. Trimming cost V 2 bases and J 2 bases, with 9 bases left between them. Germline CDR1 and CDR2: KGHSH and LQKENI. This CDR3 is built from 15 residues. The CDR3 protein is CASSPGLGTNEKLFF. The CDR3 bases are TGTGCCAGCTCACCAGGGCTTGGTACTAATGAAAAACTGTTTTTT. Complete variable domain (other parts from reference TRBV18 and TRBJ1-4): NAGVMQNPRHLVRRRGQEARLRCSPMKGHSHVYWYRQLPEEGLKFMVYLQKENIIDESGMPKERFSAEFPKEGPSILRIQQVVRGDSAAYFCASSPGLGTNEKLFFGSGTQLSVL.

The chain employs TRBV10-3 and TRBJ2-2; D possibly corresponds to TRBD1 (5 bases). The V gene lost 4 bases and the J gene lost 3 bases, with 9 bases spanning the gap. The length of the CDR3 is 14 residues. Germline assignment: CDR1 ENHRY and CDR2 SYGVKD. CDR3 in amino acids: CAISVIQDTGELFF. The CDR3 DNA is TGTGCCATCAGTGTTATACAGGACACCGGGGAGCTGTTTTTT.

The chain combines TRBV28 with TRBJ1-5; 7 bases align to TRBD1. V lost 2 bases and J lost 5; bases outside the gene matches: 3. Germline-derived CDR1 and CDR2 are MDHEN and SYDVKM. The CDR3 loop spans 14 amino acids. The CDR3: CASSLQGGDQPQHF. The CDR3 DNA follows: TGTGCCAGCAGTTTACAGGGGGGTGATCAGCCCCAGCATTTT.

This clone was detected only a few times. V and J are TRBV28 and TRBJ2-1; TRBD2 might be the D (6 bases). Deletions cut 3 bases from V and 0 bases from J, with 18 bases between. The CDR3 spans 18 residues. The germline V gene encodes CDR1 MDHEN and CDR2 SYDVKM. Written as DNA, the CDR3 is TGTGCCAGCAGTTTTTCTTGGCTCCTGACTAGCTCCTACAATGAGCAGTTCTTC. As protein: CASSFSWLLTSSYNEQFF.

The chain is built from TRBV28 and TRBJ1-4; no clear D. Germline CDR1 is MDHEN and CDR2 is SYDVKM. CDR3 length equals 14 residues. Deletions cut 4 bases from V and 8 bases from J, with 14 bases between. The DNA for the CDR3 is TGTGCCAGCAGTTCCCTTTCGTCTCGGGAAAAACTGTTTTTT. It specifies CASSSLSSREKLFF.

This clone showed up just a few times. The chain is built from TRBV5-1 and TRBJ2-7; 12 bases are a match to TRBD2. Germline-derived CDR1 and CDR2 are SGHRS and YFSETQ. The CDR3 sequence is 15 residues long. V trimming: 4 bases; J trimming: 1 base; junction bases outside the gene matches: 3. The CDR3 nucleotides read TGCGCCAGCAGCACCGGGACTAGCGGGTCCTACGAGCAGTACTTC. Amino acid sequence: CASSTGTSGSYEQYF. Looking up the rest from reference TRBV5-1 and TRBJ2-7 gives the full variable domain: KAGVTQTPRYLIKTRGQQVTLSCSPISGHRSVSWYQQTPGQGLQFLFEYFSETQRNKGNFPGRFSGRQFSNSRSEMNVSTLELGDSALYLCASSTGTSGSYEQYFGPGTRLTVT.

V is TRBV4-3 and J is TRBJ2-7, with D hard to call. The CDR3 has 13 amino acids. Between the trimmed V and J ends, which lost 0 bases and 7 bases, there was a span of 10 bases. Per the germline V gene, CDR1 is LGHNA and CDR2 is YSLEER. CDR3 amino acids: CASSQEVLIEQYF. For the CDR3, the DNA is TGCGCCAGCAGCCAAGAGGTGCTGATTGAGCAGTACTTC.

Written as DNA, the CDR3 is TGTGCCAGCAAGTTACTAGGGCGGGGAAATGAGCAGTTCTTC. Translating it yields CASKLLGRGNEQFF. The chain recombines TRBV19 with TRBJ2-1; D possibly corresponds to TRBD2 (6 bases). Germline CDR1 LNHDA, CDR2 SQIVND (reference sequence). This CDR3 contains 14 residues. V was clipped by 9 bases and J by 7 bases, with 19 bases between them.

This clone has just one count. The chain has TRBV15 and TRBJ1-2; perhaps TRBD1 as D (5 bases). Germline V gene lookup returns CDR1 LNHNV and CDR2 YYDKDF (reference sequence). The CDR3 consists of 13 residues. V lost 0 bases, J lost 8 bases, and 10 bases lay in between. The CDR3 spells CATSRDRAGGYTF. CDR3 coding DNA: TGTGCCACCAGCAGAGACAGGGCCGGAGGCTACACCTTC.

This chain connects TRBV28 to TRBJ1-2; no clear D. Germline lookup yields CDR1 MDHEN and CDR2 SYDVKM. V dropped 2 bases and J dropped 4 bases, with 8 bases sitting between them. This CDR3 comprises 13 residues. The CDR3 sequence is CASSLPVGYGYTF. Written as DNA, the CDR3 is TGTGCCAGCAGTTTACCCGTTGGCTATGGCTACACCTTC.